This passage covers 10 T cell receptor beta chains from one sample sequenced in a study of cytomegalovirus exposure and HLA in healthy donors. The data were produced by immunoSEQ multiplex PCR, yet TCRdb's version contains in-frame clones alone and is incomplete. The profile shows 200,000 to 250,000 clones, roughly 84% of them singletons. The source material was PBMCs. Receptor source: a man between 18 and 35 years old in good health and CMV-seropositive.

This chain uses TRBV7-9 with TRBJ1-1; D gene ambiguous. The V end lost 8 bases, the J end lost 1 base, and 11 bases lay between the germline ends. The CDR3 has 13 amino acids. Germline loops: CDR1 SEHNR, CDR2 FQNEAQ (reference sequence). CDR3 sequence: CASGPSENTEAFF. The CDR3 DNA reads TGTGCCAGCGGTCCGTCAGAGAACACTGAAGCTTTCTTT.

Of note for this clone: The sample holds other DNA sequences that translate to the same CDR3. This sequence joins TRBV28 and TRBJ1-2, with D hard to call. The CDR3 has 11 amino acids. Per germline, CDR1 MDHEN and CDR2 SYDVKM. Trimming removed 7 bases at V and 2 bases at J, with 5 bases between. CDR3 coding DNA: TGTGCCAGCACGGAAAACTATGGCTACACCTTC. Translation gives CASTENYGYTF.

The rearrangement links TRBV6-1 to TRBJ2-7; D is undetermined. V was trimmed by 1 base and J by 0 bases, leaving 10 bases between them. The CDR3 contains 15 residues. CDR1 MNHNS and CDR2 SASEGT come from the germline V gene. This CDR3 reads CASSEGHPSSYEQYF. In DNA form, the CDR3 reads TGTGCCAGCAGTGAAGGGCACCCGAGCTCCTACGAGCAGTACTTC.

The genes are TRBV27 and TRBJ2-7; D is possibly TRBD1 (6 bases). Germline V gene data show CDR1 as MNHEY and CDR2 as SMNVEV (reference sequence). V was clipped by 2 bases and J by 0 bases, with 11 bases between them. The CDR3 runs to 15 residues. CDR3 sequence (DNA): TGTGCCAGCAGTTTAGGACAGATAAGCTCCTACGAGCAGTACTTC. Its protein is CASSLGQISSYEQYF.

The rearrangement uses TRBV4-3 and TRBJ2-3; no reliable D call. Germline loops: CDR1 LGHNA, CDR2 YSLEER. V lost 0 bases and J lost 5, with 6 bases in between. The CDR3 covers 13 residues. The CDR3 bases are TGCGCCAGCAGCCAAGAGCTTGGAGATACGCAGTATTTT. This gives the protein CASSQELGDTQYF.

V is TRBV29-1 and J is TRBJ2-1; D unresolved. With 4 bases removed from V and 6 bases from J, the gap between germline ends came to 16 bases. There are 14 residues in the CDR3. Germline V gene data show CDR1 as SQVTM and CDR2 as ANQGSEA. DNA of the CDR3: TGCAGCGTTGGCGACACAGTACCTCTCAATGAGCAGTTCTTC. This translates into CSVGDTVPLNEQFF.

This clone was counted a single time. The chain uses TRBV30 and TRBJ1-1; possible D gene TRBD1, 6 bases. The CDR3 has 13 amino acids. V was cut by 7 bases and J by 10 bases, with 22 bases left in between. Per germline, CDR1 GTSNPN and CDR2 SVGIG (reference sequence). The CDR3 DNA sequence: TGTGCCTTCGAATCCAGGGTAGGGGGTATAGCTTTCTTT. Residues: CAFESRVGGIAFF.

The chain combines TRBV30 with TRBJ1-1, with 8 bases matching TRBD1. With V trimmed by 5 bases and J by 3 bases, 5 bases remained unmatched. Germline CDR1 reads GTSNPN; CDR2 reads SVGIG (reference sequence). The CDR3 is 13 residues long. CDR3 sequence reads: CAWEGQGDTEAFF. In DNA form, the CDR3 reads TGTGCCTGGGAAGGACAGGGAGACACTGAAGCTTTCTTT.

This rearrangement joins TRBV29-1 to TRBJ2-1, with a weak D call TRBD2 (6 bases). Trimming shortened V by 6 bases and J by 16 bases, and 16 bases separated the two germline ends. This CDR3 contains 10 residues. Germline V CDR1 and CDR2: SQVTM, ANQGSEA. CDR3 DNA sequence: TGCAGCGTAGCGGACGGCGGGATCTTCTTC. Translated: CSVADGGIFF.

J is TRBJ1-1 and V is TRBV7-9, with unresolved D. Germline CDR1 reads SEHNR; CDR2 reads FQNEAQ (reference sequence). V was pared by 6 bases and J by 1 base, with 12 bases between. The CDR3 runs to 14 residues. CDR3 DNA: TGTGCCAGCAGATCAGACCGATGGAACACTGAAGCTTTCTTT. Protein product: CASRSDRWNTEAFF.